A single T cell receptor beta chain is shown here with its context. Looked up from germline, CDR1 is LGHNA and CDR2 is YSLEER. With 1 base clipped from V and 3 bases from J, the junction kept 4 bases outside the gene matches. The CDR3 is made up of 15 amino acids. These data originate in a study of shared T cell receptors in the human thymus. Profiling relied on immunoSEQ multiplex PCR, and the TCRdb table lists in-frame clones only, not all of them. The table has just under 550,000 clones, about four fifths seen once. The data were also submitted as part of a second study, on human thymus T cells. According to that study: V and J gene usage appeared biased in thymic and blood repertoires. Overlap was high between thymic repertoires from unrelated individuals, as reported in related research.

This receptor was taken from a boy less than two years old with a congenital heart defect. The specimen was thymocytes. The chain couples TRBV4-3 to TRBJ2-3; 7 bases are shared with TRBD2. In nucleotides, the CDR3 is TGCGCCAGCAGCCAAGGGGCGGGAGCGACAGATACGCAGTATTTT. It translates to CASSQGAGATDTQYF.